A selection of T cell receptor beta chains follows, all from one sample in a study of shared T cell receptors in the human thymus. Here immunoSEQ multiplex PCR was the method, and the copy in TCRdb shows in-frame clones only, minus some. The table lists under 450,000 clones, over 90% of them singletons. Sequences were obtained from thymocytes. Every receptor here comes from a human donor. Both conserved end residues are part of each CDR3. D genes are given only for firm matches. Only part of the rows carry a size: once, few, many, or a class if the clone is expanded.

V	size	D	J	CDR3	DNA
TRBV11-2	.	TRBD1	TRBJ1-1	CASSSRDRETEAFF	TGTGCCAGCAGCTCCCGGGACAGAGAAACTGAAGCTTTCTTT
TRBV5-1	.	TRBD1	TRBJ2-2	CASRDRNTGELFF	TGCGCCAGCCGGGACAGGAACACCGGGGAGCTGTTTTTT
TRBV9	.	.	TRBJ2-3	CASSVRRGHPDTQYF	TGTGCCAGCAGCGTAAGAAGAGGGCATCCAGATACGCAGTATTTT
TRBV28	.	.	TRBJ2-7	CASSFGGGGSSYEQYF	TGTGCCAGCAGTTTTGGTGGAGGGGGCAGCTCCTACGAGCAGTACTTC
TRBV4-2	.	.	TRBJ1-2	CASTQRGSNYGYTF	TGTGCCAGCACCCAACGGGGGTCTAACTATGGCTACACCTTC
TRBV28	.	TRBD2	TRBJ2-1	CASSLSFYSGRGPRYRFF	TGTGCCAGCAGTTTATCCTTTTATAGCGGGAGAGGCCCTAGGTATAGGTTCTTC
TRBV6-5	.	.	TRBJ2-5	CASSYSLGLAQETQYF	TGTGCCAGCAGTTACTCGTTGGGGTTGGCACAAGAGACCCAGTACTTC
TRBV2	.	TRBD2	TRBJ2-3	CASSASSGTDTQYF	TGTGCCAGCAGTGCCTCTAGCGGAACAGATACGCAGTATTTT
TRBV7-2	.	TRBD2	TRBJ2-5	CASSATTSGSPGETQYF	TGTGCCAGCAGCGCCACGACTAGCGGGAGCCCGGGGGAGACCCAGTACTTC
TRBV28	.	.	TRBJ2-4	CASIASRAKNIQYF	TGTGCCAGCATTGCCTCAAGGGCCAAAAACATTCAGTACTTC
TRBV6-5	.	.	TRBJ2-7	CASSWLARTYEQYF	TGTGCCAGCAGTTGGCTAGCGCGTACCTACGAGCAGTACTTC
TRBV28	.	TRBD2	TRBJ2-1	CASSLGTSNEQFF	TGTGCCAGCAGTTTAGGGACTAGCAATGAGCAGTTCTTC
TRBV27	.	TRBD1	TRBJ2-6	CAKQTGAPSGANVLTF	TGTGCCAAACAGACAGGGGCCCCCTCTGGGGCCAACGTCCTGACTTTC
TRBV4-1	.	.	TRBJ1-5	CASSQAASNQPQHF	TGCGCCAGCAGCCAAGCGGCTTCCAATCAGCCCCAGCATTTT
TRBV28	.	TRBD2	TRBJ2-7	CASSVTLRLAHEQYF	TGTGCCAGCAGTGTAACCCTGAGACTAGCCCACGAGCAGTACTTC
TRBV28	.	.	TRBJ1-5	CASSLLRGNQPQHF	TGTGCCAGCAGTTTATTGAGGGGGAATCAGCCCCAGCATTTT
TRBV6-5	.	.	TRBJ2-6	CASSPRGFGANVLTF	TGTGCCAGCAGTCCCCGAGGGTTTGGGGCCAACGTCCTGACTTTC
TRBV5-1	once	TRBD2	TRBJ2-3	CASSLVGLAGHTDTQYF	TGCGCCAGCAGCTTGGTAGGTCTAGCGGGACACACAGATACGCAGTATTTT
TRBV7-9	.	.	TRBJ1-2	CASSFGLKSMRDYGYTF	TGTGCCAGCAGCTTCGGGTTGAAGTCGATGAGGGACTATGGCTACACCTTC
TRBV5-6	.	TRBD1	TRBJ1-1	CASSGTDRAARGTEAFF	TGTGCCAGCAGCGGGACCGACAGGGCCGCAAGGGGCACTGAAGCTTTCTTT
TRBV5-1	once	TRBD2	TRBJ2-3	CASSPGTSGSLLTDTQYF	TGCGCCAGCAGCCCTGGGACTAGCGGGAGCCTCCTCACAGATACGCAGTATTTT
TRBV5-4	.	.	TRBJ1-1	CASSRGNRNTEAFF	TGTGCCAGCAGCAGGGGGAATCGGAACACTGAAGCTTTCTTT
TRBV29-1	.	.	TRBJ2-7	CSGEVGAEQYF	TGCAGCGGTGAGGTAGGTGCGGAGCAGTACTTC
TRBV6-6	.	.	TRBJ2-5	CASSFLAAKGETQYF	TGTGCCAGCAGTTTTTTAGCGGCCAAGGGGGAGACCCAGTACTTC
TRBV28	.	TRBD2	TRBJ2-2	CASRSRREETGELFF	TGTGCCAGCAGGTCCAGGCGGGAGGAGACCGGGGAGCTGTTTTTT
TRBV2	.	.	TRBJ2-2	CASREPVSGMAGELFF	TGTGCCAGCAGAGAACCAGTTTCAGGGATGGCCGGGGAGCTGTTTTTT
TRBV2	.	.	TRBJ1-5	CASRERGWWPQHF	TGTGCCAGCAGAGAAAGGGGGTGGTGGCCCCAGCATTTT
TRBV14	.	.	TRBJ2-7	CASSQDESYYEQYF	TGTGCCAGCAGCCAAGATGAGAGTTACTACGAGCAGTACTTC
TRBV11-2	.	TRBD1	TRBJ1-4	CASSPGVGTGDEKLFF	TGTGCCAGCAGCCCCGGCGTCGGGACAGGGGATGAAAAACTGTTTTTT
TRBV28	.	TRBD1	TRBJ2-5	CASSYTFRRTGDETQYF	TGTGCCAGCAGTTACACCTTCAGAAGGACAGGGGATGAGACCCAGTACTTC
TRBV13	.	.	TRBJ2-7	CASSLLGRGGEQYF	TGTGCCAGCAGCTTATTAGGGAGAGGGGGGGAGCAGTACTTC
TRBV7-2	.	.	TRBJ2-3	CASSLSDTQYF	TGTGCCAGCAGCTTATCAGATACGCAGTATTTT
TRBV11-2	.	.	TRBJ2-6	CASSFVGHGANVLTF	TGTGCCAGCAGCTTTGTGGGGCACGGGGCCAACGTCCTGACTTTC
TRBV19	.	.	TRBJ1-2	CASSIEVGRASENYGYTF	TGTGCCAGTAGTATAGAAGTGGGCAGGGCCTCCGAGAACTATGGCTACACCTTC
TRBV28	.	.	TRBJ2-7	CASSPFGESSYEQYF	TGTGCCAGCAGTCCGTTTGGGGAGAGCTCCTACGAGCAGTACTTC
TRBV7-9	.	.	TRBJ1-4	CASSPGGKGEKLFF	TGTGCCAGCAGCCCGGGAGGAAAGGGGGAAAAACTGTTTTTT
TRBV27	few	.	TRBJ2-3	CASKRGDTQYF	TGTGCCAGCAAACGGGGGGATACGCAGTATTTT
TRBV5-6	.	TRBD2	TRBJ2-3	CASSFGGSGRNDTQYF	TGTGCCAGCAGCTTCGGGGGTAGCGGGAGGAACGATACGCAGTATTTT
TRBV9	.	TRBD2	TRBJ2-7	CASSGREVSSYEQYF	TGTGCCAGCAGCGGGCGGGAGGTGAGCTCCTACGAGCAGTACTTC
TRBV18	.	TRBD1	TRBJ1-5	CASSRRDRHSNQPQHF	TGTGCCAGCTCCCGACGGGACAGACATAGCAATCAGCCCCAGCATTTT
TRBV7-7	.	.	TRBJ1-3	CASSPGPGNTIYF	TGTGCTAGCAGCCCAGGGCCCGGAAACACCATATATTTT
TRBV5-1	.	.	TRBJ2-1	CASRVSPSYNEQFF	TGCGCCAGCAGGGTTAGCCCTTCCTACAATGAGCAGTTCTTC
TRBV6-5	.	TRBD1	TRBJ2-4	CASSSLRGRGNIQYF	TGTGCCAGCAGTTCCCTCAGGGGGCGTGGAAACATTCAGTACTTC
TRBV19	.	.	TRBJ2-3	CASSIDRRGAPHRTQYF	TGTGCCAGTAGTATAGATCGACGGGGGGCCCCGCACAGAACGCAGTATTTT
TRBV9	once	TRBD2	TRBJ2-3	CASSVVAREIPSTDTQYF	TGTGCCAGCAGCGTAGTAGCGCGGGAGATCCCTAGCACAGATACGCAGTATTTT
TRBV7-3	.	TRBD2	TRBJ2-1	CASSAGTSGNRSYNEQFF	TGTGCCAGCAGCGCGGGGACTAGCGGGAACCGCTCCTACAATGAGCAGTTCTTC
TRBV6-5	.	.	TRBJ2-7	CASSYYSLKGEQYF	TGTGCCAGCAGTTACTATTCCCTTAAGGGAGAGCAGTACTTC
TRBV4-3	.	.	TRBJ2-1	CASSQDGNEQFF	TGCGCCAGCAGCCAAGACGGTAATGAGCAGTTCTTC